These 9 T cell receptor beta chains came from one sample sequenced in a study of OX40 agonist ivuxolimab in advanced cancers. Assay: immunoSEQ multiplex PCR; the TCRdb copy retains only in-frame clones and omits some. The profile shows under 150,000 clones, roughly 91% of them singletons. The specimen was CD4+ or CD8+ T cells sorted from blood, collected in a trial of the OX40 agonist ivuxolimab. Receptor source: an adult with an advanced solid tumor such as melanoma, head and neck, liver or kidney cancer.

V is TRBV18 and J is TRBJ1-1; D call uncertain. Per the germline V gene, CDR1 is KGHSH and CDR2 is LQKENI. V lost 5 bases and J lost 7, with 14 bases in between. This CDR3 spans 13 amino acids. The CDR3 region has the DNA TGTGCCAGCTCATTTCTGGCAGCAAGTGAAGCTTTCTTT. Amino acid sequence: CASSFLAASEAFF.

The V and J genes are TRBV7-2 and TRBJ2-1; D is uncertain. There are 13 residues in the CDR3. V gave up 2 bases and J gave up 4 bases, with 6 bases separating them. Germline V gives CDR1 SGHTA, CDR2 FQGNSA. CDR3 in amino acids: CASSLIPYNEQFF. CDR3 sequence (DNA): TGTGCCAGCAGCTTAATCCCGTACAATGAGCAGTTCTTC. Complete variable domain (other parts from reference TRBV7-2 and TRBJ2-1): GAGVSQSPSNKVTEKGKDVELRCDPISGHTALYWYRQSLGQGLEFLIYFQGNSAPDKSGLPSDRFSAERTGGSVSTLTIQRTQQEDSAVYLCASSLIPYNEQFFGPGTRLTVL.

This sequence joins TRBV6-5 and TRBJ2-7, with D tentatively TRBD2 (5 bases). V dropped 3 bases and J dropped 2 bases, with 8 bases sitting between them. This CDR3 comprises 13 residues. Germline values: CDR1 MNHEY, CDR2 SVGAGI. Here the CDR3 reads CASSYVGTYEQYF. The DNA of the CDR3 is TGTGCCAGCAGTTATGTCGGGACCTACGAGCAGTACTTC.

The chain is built from TRBV7-8 and TRBJ2-1; maybe TRBD2 (6 bases). Germline CDR1 reads SGHVS; CDR2 reads FQNEAQ. The CDR3 has 16 amino acids. Trimming stripped 6 bases from V and 0 bases from J, with 15 bases between. The CDR3 spells CASSLGAGSSYNEQFF. The CDR3 coding sequence is TGTGCCAGCAGTCTAGGGGCGGGGAGCTCCTACAATGAGCAGTTCTTC.

The chain couples TRBV7-2 to TRBJ2-1; 10 nucleotides line up with TRBD2. The germline V gene has CDR1 SGHTA and CDR2 FQGNSA. The CDR3 has 16 amino acids. With 2 bases clipped from V and 0 bases from J, the junction kept 1 base outside the gene matches. The CDR3 loop reads CASSLSGRGSYNEQFF. DNA for the CDR3: TGTGCCAGCAGCTTAAGCGGGAGGGGCTCCTACAATGAGCAGTTCTTC.

This chain connects TRBV5-1 to TRBJ2-6; 8 bases are shared with TRBD1. V shed 0 bases, J shed 3 bases, and the junction held 5 bases outside the gene matches. CDR1 is SGHRS and CDR2 is YFSETQ in the germline V gene. The CDR3 covers 17 residues. Written as DNA, the CDR3 is TGCGCCAGCAGCTTGGGGCAGGGGGCAGGTGGGGCCAACGTCCTGACTTTC. Amino acids: CASSLGQGAGGANVLTF.

The rearrangement links TRBV27 to TRBJ2-3; the D gene is possibly TRBD2 (6 bases). From germline, CDR1 is MNHEY and CDR2 SMNVEV (reference sequence). Trimming stripped 7 bases from V and 6 bases from J, with 14 bases between. This CDR3 has 13 residues. The CDR3 sequence is CASTLGGKDTQYF. The DNA of the CDR3 is TGTGCCAGCACACTTGGCGGGAAGGATACGCAGTATTTT.

The genes are TRBV7-2 and TRBJ2-1; possible D gene TRBD2, 6 bases. Germline CDR1 and CDR2: SGHTA and FQGNSA. There are 15 residues in the CDR3. The V and J ends lost 5 bases and 4 bases respectively, with 15 bases between them. For the CDR3, the DNA is TGTGCCAGCAGCCAAGGGGCTGGGACTTACAATGAGCAGTTCTTC. It encodes CASSQGAGTYNEQFF. The full variable domain, with the rest looked up from reference TRBV7-2 and TRBJ2-1, is GAGVSQSPSNKVTEKGKDVELRCDPISGHTALYWYRQSLGQGLEFLIYFQGNSAPDKSGLPSDRFSAERTGGSVSTLTIQRTQQEDSAVYLCASSQGAGTYNEQFFGPGTRLTVL.

This chain links TRBV19 with TRBJ2-1; a weak D match, TRBD2 (6 bases). V gave up 8 bases and J gave up 8 bases, with 16 bases separating them. The CDR3 sequence is 13 residues long. Germline loops: CDR1 LNHDA, CDR2 SQIVND (reference sequence). As DNA, the CDR3 is TGTGCCAGTGGGCGGACGGGGGTTGATGAGCAGTTCTTC. As protein: CASGRTGVDEQFF.